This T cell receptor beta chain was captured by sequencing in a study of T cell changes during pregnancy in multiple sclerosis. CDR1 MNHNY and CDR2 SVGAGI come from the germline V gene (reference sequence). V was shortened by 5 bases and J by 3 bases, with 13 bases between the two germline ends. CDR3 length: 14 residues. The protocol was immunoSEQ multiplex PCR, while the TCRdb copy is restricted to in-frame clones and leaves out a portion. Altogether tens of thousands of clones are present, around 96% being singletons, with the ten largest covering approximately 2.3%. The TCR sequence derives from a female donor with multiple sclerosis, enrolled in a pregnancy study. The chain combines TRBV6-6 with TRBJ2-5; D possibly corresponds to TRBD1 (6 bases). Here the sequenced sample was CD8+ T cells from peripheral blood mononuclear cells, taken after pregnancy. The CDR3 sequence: CASSPGTYKETQYF. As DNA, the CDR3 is TGTGCCAGCAGTCCCGGGACATACAAAGAGACCCAGTACTTC.